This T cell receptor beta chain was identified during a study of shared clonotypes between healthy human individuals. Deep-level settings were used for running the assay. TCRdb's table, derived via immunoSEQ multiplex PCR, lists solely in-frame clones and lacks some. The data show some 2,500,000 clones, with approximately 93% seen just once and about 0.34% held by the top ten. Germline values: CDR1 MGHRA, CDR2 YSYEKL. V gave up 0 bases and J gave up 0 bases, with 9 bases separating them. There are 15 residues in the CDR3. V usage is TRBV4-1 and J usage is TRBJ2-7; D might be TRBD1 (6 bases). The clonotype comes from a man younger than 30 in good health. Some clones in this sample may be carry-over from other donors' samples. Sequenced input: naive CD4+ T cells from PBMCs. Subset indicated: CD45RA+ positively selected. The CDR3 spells CASSQEYRASYEQYF. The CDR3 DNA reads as TGCGCCAGCAGCCAAGAGTACAGGGCCTCCTACGAGCAGTACTTC.